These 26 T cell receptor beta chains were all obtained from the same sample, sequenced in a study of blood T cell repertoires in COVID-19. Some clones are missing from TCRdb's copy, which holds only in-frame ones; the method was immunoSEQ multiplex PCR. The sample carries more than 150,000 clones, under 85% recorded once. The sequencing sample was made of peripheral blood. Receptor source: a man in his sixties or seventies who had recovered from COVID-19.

CDR3 nucleotide sequence: TGTGCCAGTAGTCCCTCGGCAGGGGGCAATCAGCCCCAGCATTTT. Translating it yields CASSPSAGGNQPQHF. This rearrangement joins TRBV19 to TRBJ1-5; weak D call: TRBD1 (6 bases). The CDR3 covers 15 residues. Germline CDR1 reads LNHDA; CDR2 reads SQIVND (reference sequence). V was shortened by 5 bases and J by 2 bases, with 13 bases between the two germline ends.

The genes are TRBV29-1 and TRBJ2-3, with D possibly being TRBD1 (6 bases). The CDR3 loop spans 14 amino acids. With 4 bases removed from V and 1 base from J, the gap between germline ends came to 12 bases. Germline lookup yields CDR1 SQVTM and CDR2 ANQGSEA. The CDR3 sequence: CSVVRDIGTDTQYF. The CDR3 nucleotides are TGCAGCGTTGTGAGGGACATTGGCACAGATACGCAGTATTTT.

The CDR3 sequence is CASSDSGTSGADEQFF. The CDR3 bases are TGCGCCAGCAGTGACTCCGGGACTAGCGGTGCCGATGAGCAGTTCTTC. This chain links TRBV10-1 with TRBJ2-1, with 11 bases matching TRBD2. CDR3 length: 16 amino acids. Trimming removed 3 bases from V and 8 bases from J; junction bases left unmatched: 9. CDR1 and CDR2 from the germline V gene are WNHNN and SYGVQD (reference sequence).

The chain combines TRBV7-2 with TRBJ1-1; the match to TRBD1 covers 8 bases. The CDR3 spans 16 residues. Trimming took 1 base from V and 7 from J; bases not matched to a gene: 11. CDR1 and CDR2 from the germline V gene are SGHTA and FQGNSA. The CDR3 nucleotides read TGTGCCAGCAGCTTAGGGGGAACAGGGGGACGGGGTGAAGCTTTCTTT. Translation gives CASSLGGTGGRGEAFF.

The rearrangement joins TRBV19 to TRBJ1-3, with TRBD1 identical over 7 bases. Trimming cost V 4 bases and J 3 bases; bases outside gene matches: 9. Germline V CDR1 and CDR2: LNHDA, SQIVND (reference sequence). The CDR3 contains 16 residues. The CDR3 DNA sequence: TGTGCCAGTAGTACCGGGACAGTAAGTTTTGGAAACACCATATATTTT. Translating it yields CASSTGTVSFGNTIYF.

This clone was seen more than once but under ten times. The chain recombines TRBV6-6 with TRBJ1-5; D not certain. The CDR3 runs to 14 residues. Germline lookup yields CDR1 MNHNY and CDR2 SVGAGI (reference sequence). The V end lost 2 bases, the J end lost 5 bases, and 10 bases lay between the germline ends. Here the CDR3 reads CASSYTGEDQPQHF. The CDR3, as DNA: TGTGCCAGCAGTTACACCGGAGAGGATCAGCCCCAGCATTTT.

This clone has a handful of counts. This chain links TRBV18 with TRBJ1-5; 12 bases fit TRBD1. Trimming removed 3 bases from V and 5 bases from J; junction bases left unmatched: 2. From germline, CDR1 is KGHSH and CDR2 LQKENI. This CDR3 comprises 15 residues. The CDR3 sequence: CASSPGTGGDQPQHF. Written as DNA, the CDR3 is TGTGCCAGCTCACCTGGGACAGGGGGCGATCAGCCCCAGCATTTT.

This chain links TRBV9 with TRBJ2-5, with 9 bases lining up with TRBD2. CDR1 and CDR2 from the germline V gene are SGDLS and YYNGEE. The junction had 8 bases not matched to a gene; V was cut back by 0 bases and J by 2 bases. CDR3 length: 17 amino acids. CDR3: CASSVGWLAGSQETQYF. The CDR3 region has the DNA TGTGCCAGCAGCGTAGGTTGGCTAGCGGGATCACAAGAGACCCAGTACTTC.

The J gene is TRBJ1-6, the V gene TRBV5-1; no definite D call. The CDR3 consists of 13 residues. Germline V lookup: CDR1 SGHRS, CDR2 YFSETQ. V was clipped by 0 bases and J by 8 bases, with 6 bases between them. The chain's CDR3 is CASSLATDSPLHF. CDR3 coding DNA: TGCGCCAGCAGCTTGGCCACTGATTCACCCCTCCACTTT.

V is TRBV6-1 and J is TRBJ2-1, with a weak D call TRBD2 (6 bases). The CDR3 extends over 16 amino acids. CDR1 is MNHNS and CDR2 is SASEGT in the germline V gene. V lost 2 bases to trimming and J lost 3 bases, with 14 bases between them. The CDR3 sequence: CASSELGLGGYNEQFF. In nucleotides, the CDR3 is TGTGCCAGCAGTGAACTGGGATTGGGGGGCTACAATGAGCAGTTCTTC.

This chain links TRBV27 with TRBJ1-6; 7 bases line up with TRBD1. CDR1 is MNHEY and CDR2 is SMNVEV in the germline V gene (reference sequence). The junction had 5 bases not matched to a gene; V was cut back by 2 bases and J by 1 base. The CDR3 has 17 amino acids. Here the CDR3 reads CASSLAGGLSYNSPLHF. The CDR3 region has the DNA TGTGCCAGCAGTTTAGCAGGGGGGTTATCCTATAATTCACCCCTCCACTTT.

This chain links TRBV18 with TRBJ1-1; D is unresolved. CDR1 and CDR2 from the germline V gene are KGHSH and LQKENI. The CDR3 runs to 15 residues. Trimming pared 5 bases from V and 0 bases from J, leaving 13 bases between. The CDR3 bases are TGTGCCAGCTCAATCGGTGTCGGTGTGAACACTGAAGCTTTCTTT. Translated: CASSIGVGVNTEAFF.

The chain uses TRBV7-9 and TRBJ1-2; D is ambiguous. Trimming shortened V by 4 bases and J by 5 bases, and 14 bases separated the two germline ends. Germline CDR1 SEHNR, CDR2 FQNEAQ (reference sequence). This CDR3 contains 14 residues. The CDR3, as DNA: TGTGCCAGCAGCTCCACCACAGATTTATATGGCTACACCTTC. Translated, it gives CASSSTTDLYGYTF.

This chain's CDR3 is CASSPTNRADTQYF. The CDR3 DNA is TGTGCCAGCAGCCCAACCAATCGGGCAGATACGCAGTATTTT. The chain uses TRBV9 and TRBJ2-3; D remains ambiguous. Germline V CDR1 and CDR2: SGDLS, YYNGEE. V gave up 4 bases and J gave up 4 bases, with 13 bases separating them. The length of the CDR3 is 14 residues.

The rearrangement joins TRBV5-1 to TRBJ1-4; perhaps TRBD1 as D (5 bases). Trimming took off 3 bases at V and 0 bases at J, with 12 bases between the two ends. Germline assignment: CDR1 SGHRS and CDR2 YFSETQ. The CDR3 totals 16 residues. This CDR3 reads CASSSRAGATNEKLFF. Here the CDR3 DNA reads TGCGCCAGCAGCTCTCGGGCGGGGGCAACTAATGAAAAACTGTTTTTT.

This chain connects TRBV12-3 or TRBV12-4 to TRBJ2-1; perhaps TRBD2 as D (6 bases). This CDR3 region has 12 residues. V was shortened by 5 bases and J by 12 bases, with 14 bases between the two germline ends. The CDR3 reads CASSPGTLRQFF. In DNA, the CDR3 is TGTGCCAGCAGTCCCGGGACTCTTAGGCAGTTCTTC.

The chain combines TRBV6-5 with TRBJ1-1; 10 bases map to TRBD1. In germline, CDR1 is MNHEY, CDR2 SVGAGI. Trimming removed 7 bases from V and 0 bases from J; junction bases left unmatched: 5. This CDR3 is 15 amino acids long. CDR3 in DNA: TGTGCCAGCACCGAGACAGGGGGCATGAACACTGAAGCTTTCTTT. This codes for CASTETGGMNTEAFF.

The CDR3 coding sequence is TGCAGTTCGCAGGAAAATGAAAAACTGTTTTTT. Protein product: CSSQENEKLFF. The chain has TRBV20-1 and TRBJ1-4, with no clear D. Per germline, CDR1 DFQATT and CDR2 SNEGSKA (reference sequence). This CDR3 has 11 amino acids. The V and J ends lost 8 bases and 5 bases respectively, with 9 bases between them.

CDR3 in DNA: TGTGCCACCCACATGGCACTAGCGGGAGGGAGTGAGCAGTTCTTC. Translation: CATHMALAGGSEQFF. The chain couples TRBV28 to TRBJ2-1, with TRBD2 identical over 13 bases. V shed 10 bases and J 9 bases; nucleotides not matched to a gene: 12. The CDR3 consists of 15 residues. Germline assignment: CDR1 MDHEN and CDR2 SYDVKM.

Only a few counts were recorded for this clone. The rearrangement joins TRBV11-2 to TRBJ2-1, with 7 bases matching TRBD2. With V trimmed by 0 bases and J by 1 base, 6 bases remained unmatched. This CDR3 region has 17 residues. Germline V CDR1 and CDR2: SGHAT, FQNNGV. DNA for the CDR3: TGTGCCAGCAGCTTAGAAGAGGGCGGGAGATCCTACAATGAGCAGTTCTTC. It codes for CASSLEEGGRSYNEQFF. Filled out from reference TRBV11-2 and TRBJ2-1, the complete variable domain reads EAGVAQSPRYKIIEKRQSVAFWCNPISGHATLYWYQQILGQGPKLLIQFQNNGVVDDSQLPKDRFSAERLKGVDSTLKIQPAKLEDSAVYLCASSLEEGGRSYNEQFFGPGTRLTVL.

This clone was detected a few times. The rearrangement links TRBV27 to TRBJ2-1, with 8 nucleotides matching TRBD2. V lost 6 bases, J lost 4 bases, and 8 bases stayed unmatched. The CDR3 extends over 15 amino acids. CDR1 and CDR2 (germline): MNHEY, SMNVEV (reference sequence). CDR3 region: CASRHSSGQYNEQFF. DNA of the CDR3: TGTGCCAGCAGGCATTCTAGCGGGCAGTACAATGAGCAGTTCTTC.

CDR3 region: CASRGQVNTEAFF. CDR3 DNA: TGTGCCAGCAGGGGACAGGTGAACACTGAAGCTTTCTTT. The rearrangement joins TRBV28 to TRBJ1-1; 8 nucleotides line up with TRBD1. This CDR3 region has 13 residues. After removal of 6 bases from V and 0 bases from J, the junction contained 0 bases not matched to a gene. In germline, CDR1 is MDHEN, CDR2 SYDVKM.

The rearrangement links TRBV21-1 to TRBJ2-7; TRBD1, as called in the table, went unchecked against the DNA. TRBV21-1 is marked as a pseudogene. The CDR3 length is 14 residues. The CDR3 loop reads CASSPGQPGYEQYF. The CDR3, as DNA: TGTGCCAGCAGCCCAGGACAACCGGGCTACGAGCAGTACTTC.

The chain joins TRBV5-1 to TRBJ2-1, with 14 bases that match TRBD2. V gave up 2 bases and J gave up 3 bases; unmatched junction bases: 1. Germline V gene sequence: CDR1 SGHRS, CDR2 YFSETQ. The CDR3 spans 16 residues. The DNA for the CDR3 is TGCGCCAGCAGCTTAGGGACTAGCGGGAGCTACAATGAGCAGTTCTTC. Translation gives CASSLGTSGSYNEQFF. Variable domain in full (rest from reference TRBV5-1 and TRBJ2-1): KAGVTQTPRYLIKTRGQQVTLSCSPISGHRSVSWYQQTPGQGLQFLFEYFSETQRNKGNFPGRFSGRQFSNSRSEMNVSTLELGDSALYLCASSLGTSGSYNEQFFGPGTRLTVL.

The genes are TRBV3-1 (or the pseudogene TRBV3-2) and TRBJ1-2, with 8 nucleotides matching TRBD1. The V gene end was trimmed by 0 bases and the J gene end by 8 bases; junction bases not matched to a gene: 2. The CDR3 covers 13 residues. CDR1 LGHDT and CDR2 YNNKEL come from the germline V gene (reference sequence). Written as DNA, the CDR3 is TGTGCCAGCAGCCAAGAGACAGGGGTAGGCTACACCTTC. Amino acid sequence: CASSQETGVGYTF.

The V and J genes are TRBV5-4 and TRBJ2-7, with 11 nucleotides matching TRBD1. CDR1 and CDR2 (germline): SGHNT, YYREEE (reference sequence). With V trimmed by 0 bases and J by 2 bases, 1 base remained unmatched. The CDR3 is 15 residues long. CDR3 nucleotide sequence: TGTGCCAGCAGCTTGGCGGGACAGGGGGCCTACGAGCAGTACTTC. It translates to CASSLAGQGAYEQYF.